The clone carrying this T cell receptor (beta chain) appeared a few times. The sample originates from a study of blood T cell repertoires in COVID-19. Study-level information: COVID-19 samples collected from the United States, Italy and Spain covered acute and convalescent phases. Sources were T cells, B-cell-depleted T cells, or PBMCs; the material itself was cDNA or gDNA.

Original handling: Reference gene primer amplification gave nucleated cell count estimates. Profiled with immunoSEQ multiplex PCR; TCRdb holds only in-frame clones, not every one. The DNA gave D and trimming, while V, J and clone size come from that table. The data hold around 220,000 clones, with roughly 80% observed a single time. Sequencing input: peripheral blood. The source is a woman of 80 years or more with acute or convalescent COVID-19.

The chain's CDR3 is CASSLGLGSGTDTQYF. The CDR3 DNA reads TGTGCCAGCAGCTTAGGGTTGGGCTCCGGCACAGATACGCAGTATTTT. The chain employs TRBV11-2 and TRBJ2-3; D uncertain. The CDR3 is 16 amino acids. V dropped 1 base and J dropped 1 base, with 12 bases sitting between them. The germline V gene has CDR1 SGHAT and CDR2 FQNNGV.